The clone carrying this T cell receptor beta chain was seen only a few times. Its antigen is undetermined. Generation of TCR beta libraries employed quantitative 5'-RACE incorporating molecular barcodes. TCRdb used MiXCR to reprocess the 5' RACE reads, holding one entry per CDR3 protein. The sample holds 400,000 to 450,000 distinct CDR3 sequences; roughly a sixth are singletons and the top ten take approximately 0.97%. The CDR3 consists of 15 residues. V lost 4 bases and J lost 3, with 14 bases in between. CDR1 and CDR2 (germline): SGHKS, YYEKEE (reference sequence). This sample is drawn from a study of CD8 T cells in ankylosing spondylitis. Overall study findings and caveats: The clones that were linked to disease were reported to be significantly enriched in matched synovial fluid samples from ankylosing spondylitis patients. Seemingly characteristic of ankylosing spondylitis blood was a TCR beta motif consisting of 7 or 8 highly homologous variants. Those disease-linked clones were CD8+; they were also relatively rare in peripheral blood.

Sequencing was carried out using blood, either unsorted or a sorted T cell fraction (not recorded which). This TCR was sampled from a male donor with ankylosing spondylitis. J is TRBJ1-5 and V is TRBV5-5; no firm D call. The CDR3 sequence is CASSPDGMSNQPQHF. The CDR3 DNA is TGTGCCAGCAGCCCGGACGGGATGTCCAATCAGCCCCAGCATTTT.